This record concerns one T cell receptor (beta chain) sequence. The sample originates from a study of blood T cell repertoires in COVID-19. Looking at the study overall: Both acute and convalescent COVID-19 samples were obtained from the United States, Italy and Spain. T cells, B-cell-depleted T cells, or PBMCs provided the cDNA or gDNA that served as material.

As originally analysed: Estimation of nucleated cell counts was performed using reference gene primer amplification. This table comes from immunoSEQ multiplex PCR, and its TCRdb copy is limited to in-frame clones, with some not included. V, J and clone size are taken as reported in that table, and D and trimming were inferred from the DNA itself. In the table there are about 120,000 clones, roughly nine tenths of which are singletons. Per the germline V gene, CDR1 is ENHRY and CDR2 is SYGVKD. The V segment lost 10 bases and the J segment 7 bases; nucleotides outside the gene matches: 12. The CDR3 spans 15 residues.

The chain is built from TRBV10-3 and TRBJ2-3; 12 positions match TRBD2. The sequence was obtained from a man between 65 and 85 years old who had recovered from COVID-19. The sample comprised peripheral blood. The CDR3 coding sequence is TGTGCCAACTCTCTCCTAGCGGGGGGGTTAAATACGCAGTATTTT. It yields the protein CANSLLAGGLNTQYF.